The entry below describes one T cell receptor (beta chain). The data belong to a study of PD-L1 blockade in urothelial cancer. The investigators introduced synthetic TCR analog templates into each PCR as spikes. The method was immunoSEQ multiplex PCR; TCRdb's version includes in-frame clones alone and lacks a portion of them. The data show 70,000 to 75,000 clones, around nine tenths seen once. The V and J ends lost 6 bases and 10 bases, in that order; junction bases with no gene match: 9. This CDR3 region has 13 residues. Germline V lookup: CDR1 KGHSH, CDR2 LQKENI. This rearrangement joins TRBV18 to TRBJ2-1; 7 bases match TRBD1. The source is a man aged 60-69 years with urothelial cancer. Sequenced here: PBMCs, sampled around atezolizumab (anti-PD-L1) treatment. The CDR3: CASSPDRVFEQFF. CDR3 DNA: TGTGCCAGCTCCCCCGACAGGGTGTTCGAGCAGTTCTTC. Together with reference TRBV18 and TRBJ2-1, the CDR3 gives the full variable domain: NAGVMQNPRHLVRRRGQEARLRCSPMKGHSHVYWYRQLPEEGLKFMVYLQKENIIDESGMPKERFSAEFPKEGPSILRIQQVVRGDSAAYFCASSPDRVFEQFFGPGTRLTVL.